What follows are 10 T cell receptor beta chains derived from one specimen sequenced in a study of T cell repertoires in cytomegalovirus infection (dated 2019 in TCRdb). This sample was sequenced with an Illumina HiSeq 1500. TCRdb reworked the public reads: Q25 trimming with fastp, MiXCR clone assembly, productive beta chains retained. Rows matching on CDR3 protein sequence are summarized as one entry with the most common DNA and genes. This sample gives some 170,000 distinct CDR3 sequences in total; about 18% of them show up just once. The top ten clones comprise about 25% of the sample. The sequenced sample consisted of CD8+ T cells from PBMCs. The origin of the receptors is a human donor in good health (CMV status not recorded). Some clones in this sample may be carry-over from other donors' samples.

The J gene is TRBJ2-7, the V gene TRBV20-1; 9 bases line up with TRBD1. Germline V lookup: CDR1 DFQATT, CDR2 SNEGSKA (reference sequence). After removal of 5 bases from V and 7 bases from J, the junction contained 6 bases not matched to a gene. The CDR3 has 12 amino acids. CDR3 nucleotide sequence: TGCAGTGCTGGGACAGGGCAGAAGGAGCAGTACTTC. Translation: CSAGTGQKEQYF.

This clonotype was detected only a few times. The chain couples TRBV7-6 to TRBJ2-1; a possible D gene is TRBD1 (6 bases). V was pared by 2 bases and J by 7 bases, with 9 bases between. CDR1 SGHVS and CDR2 FNYEAQ come from the germline V gene. This CDR3 is 13 amino acids long. The CDR3, as DNA: TGTGCCAGCAGCTTACAGGGGTTAAATGAGCAGTTCTTC. Translating it yields CASSLQGLNEQFF.

The V call is TRBV12-3 or TRBV12-4, the J call TRBJ1-4; possible D gene TRBD1, 6 bases. The length of the CDR3 is 15 residues. V lost 7 bases to trimming and J lost 3 bases, with 15 bases between them. This chain's CDR3 is CASTHLGGPNEKLFF. DNA for the CDR3: TGTGCCAGCACCCACCTGGGGGGGCCTAATGAAAAACTGTTTTTT.

This clonotype was picked up a small number of times. This chain joins TRBV29-1 and TRBJ2-2; tentatively, D is TRBD1 (5 bases). Trimming cost V 2 bases and J 13 bases, with 14 bases left between them. Germline CDR1 reads SQVTM; CDR2 reads ANQGSEA. The CDR3 contains 12 residues. The CDR3: CSVESQGLGLFF. Written as DNA, the CDR3 is TGCAGCGTTGAAAGTCAGGGTTTGGGGCTGTTTTTT.

CDR3 nucleotide sequence: TGTGCCAGCAGCTTCTATCAGACTAGCGGGACCTACGAGCAGTACTTC. It specifies CASSFYQTSGTYEQYF. The chain combines TRBV7-2 with TRBJ2-7, with 11 nucleotides matching TRBD2. Germline CDR1 and CDR2: SGHTA and FQGNSA. J lost 2 bases, V lost 3 bases, and 6 bases had no gene match. CDR3 length: 16 residues.

The rearrangement joins TRBV5-6 to TRBJ1-2; perhaps TRBD1 as D (5 bases). CDR1 and CDR2 from the germline V gene are SGHDT and YYEEEE. CDR3 length: 16 residues. The V and J ends lost 0 bases and 2 bases respectively, with 14 bases between them. As DNA, the CDR3 is TGTGCCAGCAGCTTGGGGCGCCTCGAGGGGAACTATGGCTACACCTTC. Amino acids: CASSLGRLEGNYGYTF.

The V call is TRBV27, the J call TRBJ1-2; tentatively, D is TRBD1 (6 bases). The CDR3 is 15 residues long. CDR1 is MNHEY, CDR2 SMNVEV, per germline (reference sequence). V lost 2 bases to trimming and J lost 8 bases, with 18 bases between them. The CDR3 DNA reads as TGTGCCAGCAGTTTAGTTGGCAGGGGTAGCTCAGGCTACACCTTC. Translating it yields CASSLVGRGSSGYTF.

The V and J genes are TRBV6-2 or TRBV6-3 and TRBJ2-1, with 8 positions matching TRBD1. Trimming removed 2 bases from V and 6 bases from J; junction bases left unmatched: 9. Per germline, CDR1 MNHEY and CDR2 SVGEGT. The CDR3 length is 16 residues. The CDR3 DNA follows: TGTGCCAGCAGTTACCGTAAGACAGGGGCCCTCAATGAGCAGTTCTTC. This sequence encodes CASSYRKTGALNEQFF.

The table lists this clonotype with a few counts. The chain recombines TRBV7-2 with TRBJ1-4; 9 nucleotides match TRBD1. Germline values: CDR1 SGHTA, CDR2 FQGNSA. With 5 bases clipped from V and 8 bases from J, the junction kept 18 bases outside the gene matches. The CDR3 is made up of 18 amino acids. CDR3: CASSQYPTGGGMGEKLFF. As DNA, the CDR3 is TGTGCCAGCAGCCAGTACCCGACAGGGGGAGGTATGGGCGAAAAACTGTTTTTT.

This chain uses TRBV6-1 with TRBJ1-1; maybe TRBD1 (6 bases). The germline V gene has CDR1 MNHNS and CDR2 SASEGT. Trimming left V 8 bases short and J 6 bases short, with 13 bases between. The CDR3 length is 12 residues. CDR3 sequence reads: CASPDRYAEAFF. For the CDR3, the DNA is TGTGCCAGCCCAGACAGGTATGCTGAAGCTTTCTTT.